This T cell receptor beta chain was observed in a study of cytomegalovirus exposure and HLA in healthy donors. The study, taken as a whole, reports: Most sequenced TCRs were rare (though some public TCRs occurred in many donors).

The germline gives CDR1 SGHRS, CDR2 YFSETQ. The CDR3 loop spans 14 amino acids. V gave up 7 bases and J gave up 2 bases, with 13 bases separating them. Notes on this clone: What it binds is unknown.

The PCR contained 60 Vbeta and 13 Jbeta primers. The repertoire was sequenced with immunoSEQ multiplex PCR; TCRdb's copy has only in-frame clones and lacks some. The profile shows some 94,000 clones, 60% to 80% of them singletons. The chain couples TRBV5-1 to TRBJ2-1; D is perhaps TRBD2 (6 bases). This clonotype was obtained from a man aged 35 to 55 in good health and CMV-seronegative. Source material: PBMCs. The DNA of the CDR3 is TGCGCCAGCGGCACGGAGGGACCCTACAATGAGCAGTTCTTC. Translated: CASGTEGPYNEQFF.